Below, 5 T cell receptor beta chains from the same sample are listed, as sequenced in a study of T cell responses to AZD1222 COVID-19 vaccine. Sequencing was performed with immunoSEQ multiplex PCR; in TCRdb, only in-frame clones are kept and a portion is missing. The repertoire holds some 150,000 clones, with about 92% as singletons. The sample here was peripheral blood, taken on day 0 of AZD1222 vaccination. These TCRs come from an adult in good health.

The chain uses TRBV2 and TRBJ2-5; D is perhaps TRBD1 or TRBD2 (5 bases each). Trimming cost V 4 bases and J 5 bases, with 17 bases left between them. Germline lookup yields CDR1 SNHLY and CDR2 FYNNEI. CDR3 length: 15 residues. The CDR3 loop reads CASSASTSWGETQYF. The CDR3 DNA is TGTGCCAGCAGTGCCTCGACCTCATGGGGGGAGACCCAGTACTTC.

Written as DNA, the CDR3 is TGTGCCAGCAGCCAAGACGGAGTTTCCGGAGATACGCAGTATTTT. Encoded protein: CASSQDGVSGDTQYF. J is TRBJ2-3 and V is TRBV4-2; D unresolved. The germline V and J ends were trimmed by 0 bases and 5 bases, with 12 bases remaining between them. Germline V gene sequence: CDR1 LGHNA, CDR2 YNFKEQ. CDR3 length equals 15 residues.

This chain uses TRBV10-2 with TRBJ1-3, with 8 bases that match TRBD1. CDR3 length: 13 amino acids. CDR1 and CDR2 from the germline V gene are WSHSY and SAAADI. Trimming cost V 3 bases and J 14 bases; bases outside gene matches: 9. The CDR3 spells CASSDPFQGALYF. CDR3 nucleotides: TGCGCCAGCAGTGACCCATTCCAGGGGGCCCTATATTTT.

This clone qualifies as medium-sized. The rearrangement links TRBV29-1 to TRBJ1-2; 7 nucleotides align to TRBD1. Trimming at V came to 4 bases and at J to 6 bases, leaving 17 bases not matched to a gene. Germline loops: CDR1 SQVTM, CDR2 ANQGSEA. This CDR3 contains 16 residues. The CDR3 is CSVGGLDSGQEDGYTF. The CDR3 DNA is TGCAGCGTTGGAGGTTTAGATTCAGGACAGGAGGATGGCTACACCTTC.

This chain joins TRBV12-3 or TRBV12-4 and TRBJ1-2; 10 bases align to TRBD1. There are 13 residues in the CDR3. Germline trimming cut 6 bases from V and 11 bases from J; bases unmatched to any gene: 9. CDR3 residues: CASRPDRGPEYTF. Here the CDR3 DNA reads TGTGCCAGCAGACCCGACAGGGGGCCCGAATACACCTTC.